These 8 T cell receptor beta chains share one sample of origin, sequenced in a study of cytomegalovirus exposure and HLA in healthy donors. Assay: immunoSEQ multiplex PCR; the TCRdb copy retains only in-frame clones and omits some. The sample holds over 150,000 clones, roughly 90% seen once. The specimen was PBMCs. Every receptor here comes from a woman aged 18 to 35 in good health and CMV-seronegative.

V usage is TRBV7-8 and J usage is TRBJ1-1; 7 nucleotides line up with TRBD1. The CDR3 extends over 18 amino acids. The trim removed 1 base at V and 6 bases at J, leaving 17 bases unmatched. From germline, CDR1 is SGHVS and CDR2 FQNEAQ. CDR3 sequence (DNA): TGTGCCAGCAGCTTAGTAACGACTTCCACCAGACAGGGCCCTGAAGCTTTCTTT. This encodes CASSLVTTSTRQGPEAFF.

CDR3 in DNA: TGCGCCAGCAGCGTATTCGGACAGGGAAACACTGAAGCTTTCTTT. This codes for CASSVFGQGNTEAFF. The chain joins TRBV5-1 to TRBJ1-1; 8 bases are shared with TRBD1. Looked up from germline, CDR1 is SGHRS and CDR2 is YFSETQ. J lost 2 bases, V lost 4 bases, and 7 bases had no gene match. The CDR3 covers 15 residues.

The chain carries TRBV4-1 and TRBJ2-1; D unresolved. This CDR3 region has 15 residues. CDR1 is MGHRA, CDR2 YSYEKL, per germline. Trimming left V 0 bases short and J 1 base short, with 7 bases between. The CDR3 here is CASSQDRESYNEQFF. CDR3 coding DNA: TGCGCCAGCAGCCAAGATCGAGAATCCTACAATGAGCAGTTCTTC.

The chain carries TRBV10-3 and TRBJ2-3; D unclear. Germline values: CDR1 ENHRY, CDR2 SYGVKD. The CDR3 consists of 13 residues. V lost 6 bases and J 2 bases, leaving 9 bases between the germline ends. CDR3 residues: CAIRTLSTDTQYF. CDR3 nucleotides: TGTGCCATCAGGACTCTCTCCACAGATACGCAGTATTTT.

The rearrangement joins TRBV4-1 to TRBJ1-1; 7 bases line up with TRBD1. The CDR3 runs to 14 residues. The trim removed 2 bases at V and 4 bases at J, leaving 4 bases unmatched. Germline CDR1 MGHRA, CDR2 YSYEKL. This chain's CDR3 is CASSQYRGGTEAFF. The CDR3, as DNA: TGCGCCAGCAGCCAATACAGGGGAGGCACTGAAGCTTTCTTT.

This chain joins TRBV11-2 and TRBJ1-2; D is unclear. Germline assignment: CDR1 SGHAT and CDR2 FQNNGV. V lost 0 bases and J 4 bases, leaving 9 bases between the germline ends. CDR3 size: 14 residues. The CDR3 DNA sequence: TGTGCCAGCAGCTTAGATCCAGGTGTCTATGGCTACACCTTC. Protein product: CASSLDPGVYGYTF.

The chain is built from TRBV5-1 and TRBJ2-1; maybe TRBD2 (5 bases). The ends were cut back, 4 bases at V and 6 bases at J, with 8 bases in the middle. CDR1 is SGHRS and CDR2 is YFSETQ in the germline V gene. CDR3 length: 12 amino acids. CDR3 sequence: CASSRGINEQFF. For the CDR3, the DNA is TGCGCCAGCAGCAGAGGGATCAATGAGCAGTTCTTC.

This sequence joins TRBV7-9 and TRBJ2-1; maybe TRBD1 (5 bases). The CDR3 is made up of 12 amino acids. CDR1 is SEHNR, CDR2 FQNEAQ, per germline (reference sequence). The V end lost 5 bases, the J end lost 5 bases, and 7 bases lay between the germline ends. CDR3 bases: TGTGCCAGCAGCATCAGGGACAATGAGCAGTTCTTC. Its protein is CASSIRDNEQFF.